The 29 T cell receptor beta chains in this list originate from one sample, sequenced in a study of shared clonotypes between healthy human individuals. Here immunoSEQ multiplex PCR was the method, and the copy in TCRdb shows in-frame clones only, minus some. Altogether around 2.3 million clones are present, roughly 95% being singletons, with the ten largest covering 0.1% to 0.15%. The sample comprised naive CD4+ T cells sorted from blood. The subset here: CD45RA+ positively selected. Receptors originate from a man aged 18 to 30 in good health.

The chain has TRBV7-8 and TRBJ2-7; D unresolved. V lost 3 bases and J 7 bases, leaving 16 bases between the germline ends. This CDR3 comprises 14 residues. CDR1 and CDR2 from the germline V gene are SGHVS and FQNEAQ. CDR3 sequence reads: CASSLLLDLAEQYF. The CDR3 DNA follows: TGTGCCAGCAGCTTGCTTCTAGATTTGGCGGAGCAGTACTTC.

This clone has only one observation. The gene calls are TRBV9 and TRBJ2-3; TRBD2 agrees at 9 bases. The junction had 8 bases not matched to a gene; V was cut back by 4 bases and J by 5 bases. From germline, CDR1 is SGDLS and CDR2 YYNGEE. The CDR3 loop spans 15 amino acids. The CDR3 DNA is TGTGCCAGCAGCTTGGCGGGAGGGCCTGGAGATACGCAGTATTTT. It encodes CASSLAGGPGDTQYF.

The CDR3 region is CSTGELFF. As DNA, the CDR3 is TGTTCCACCGGGGAGCTGTTTTTT. The chain combines TRBV11-2 with TRBJ2-2; D is uncertain. Germline CDR1 reads SGHAT; CDR2 reads FQNNGV. The CDR3 has 8 residues.

This clone was found once. This chain connects TRBV10-1 to TRBJ2-4; 9 nucleotides line up with TRBD1. Germline CDR1 and CDR2: WNHNN and SYGVQD (reference sequence). The length of the CDR3 is 15 residues. The CDR3 nucleotides read TGCCCTAGACGACGGACAGGGGTCGCCAAAAACATTCAGTACTTC. This translates into CPRRRTGVAKNIQYF.

With regard to this clone: Other DNA sequences in the sample encode the same CDR3. V gene TRBV6-5 combines with J gene TRBJ2-2, with TRBD1 as a possible D gene (6 bases). CDR1 and CDR2 (germline): MNHEY, SVGAGI. The CDR3 covers 15 residues. The V end was cut by 2 bases, the J end by 4 bases, with 11 bases between. Here the CDR3 DNA reads TGTGCCAGCAGTTACCAGAAAGGGGGCACCGGGGAGCTGTTTTTT. Amino acids: CASSYQKGGTGELFF.

With regard to this clone: The sample has other DNA sequences that encode this CDR3 too. The chain is built from TRBV6-5 and TRBJ1-4; D perhaps matches TRBD1 (5 bases). Germline V gene lookup returns CDR1 MNHEY and CDR2 SVGAGI. The ends were cut back, 5 bases at V and 0 bases at J, with 7 bases in the middle. The CDR3 has 14 residues. The CDR3 reads CASSRQSTNEKLFF. DNA of the CDR3: TGTGCCAGCAGTAGACAGTCAACTAATGAAAAACTGTTTTTT.

The chain carries TRBV5-6 and TRBJ1-2, with 10 positions matching TRBD1. From germline, CDR1 is SGHDT and CDR2 YYEEEE. Germline trimming cut 1 base from V and 4 bases from J; bases unmatched to any gene: 13. The CDR3 spans 18 residues. The CDR3 loop reads CASSLYRWGQGKIYGYTF. CDR3 sequence (DNA): TGTGCCAGCAGCTTGTATCGGTGGGGACAGGGGAAGATCTATGGCTACACCTTC.

The chain recombines TRBV6-1 with TRBJ2-3; the D gene is possibly TRBD1 (5 bases). The ends were cut back, 5 bases at V and 4 bases at J, with 10 bases in the middle. Germline lookup yields CDR1 MNHNS and CDR2 SASEGT. CDR3 length: 13 residues. The CDR3: CASSYDSADTQYF. For the CDR3, the DNA is TGTGCCAGCAGTTATGACAGCGCAGATACGCAGTATTTT.

Here the CDR3 DNA reads TGCGCCAGCAGCCGAACCCCCGCAGGGCGATATAGCAATCAGCCCCAGCATTTT. This translates into CASSRTPAGRYSNQPQHF. The rearrangement links TRBV5-1 to TRBJ1-5; the D gene is possibly TRBD1 (5 bases). CDR1 is SGHRS, CDR2 YFSETQ, per germline. This CDR3 has 18 residues. The germline V and J ends were trimmed by 4 bases and 0 bases, with 20 bases remaining between them.

The chain carries TRBV2 and TRBJ2-6; tentatively, D is TRBD1 (6 bases). The CDR3 is 16 residues long. Germline V gene data show CDR1 as SNHLY and CDR2 as FYNNEI. V was trimmed by 8 bases and J by 3 bases, leaving 17 bases between them. The CDR3 sequence is CASQGGMTYGANVLTF. In DNA, the CDR3 is TGTGCCAGCCAAGGGGGTATGACTTATGGGGCCAACGTCCTGACTTTC.

The chain combines TRBV19 with TRBJ1-6, with D possibly TRBD1 on 6 matching bases. This CDR3 is built from 15 residues. Germline-derived CDR1 and CDR2 are LNHDA and SQIVND (reference sequence). V was shortened by 5 bases and J by 8 bases, with 16 bases between the two germline ends. The CDR3 spells CASSPQTGVYSPLHF. The CDR3 DNA reads TGTGCCAGTAGTCCCCAGACAGGCGTCTATTCACCCCTCCACTTT.

This sequence joins TRBV6-6 and TRBJ2-1; 8 bases align to TRBD2. Trimming at V came to 7 bases and at J to 3 bases, leaving 2 bases not matched to a gene. Germline V lookup: CDR1 MNHNY, CDR2 SVGAGI (reference sequence). The CDR3 consists of 13 residues. The CDR3 spells CASNREGYNEQFF. Here the CDR3 DNA reads TGTGCCAGCAATCGGGAGGGCTACAATGAGCAGTTCTTC.

This chain joins TRBV6-1 and TRBJ1-5; D uncertain. The CDR3 loop spans 17 amino acids. Germline assignment: CDR1 MNHNS and CDR2 SASEGT. Trimming took off 0 bases at V and 2 bases at J, with 14 bases between the two ends. The chain's CDR3 is CASSEAWGAGGNQPQHF. The CDR3 DNA reads TGTGCCAGCAGTGAAGCCTGGGGAGCGGGAGGCAATCAGCCCCAGCATTTT.

The rearrangement uses TRBV9 and TRBJ1-4; weak D call: TRBD1 (6 bases). Germline CDR1 and CDR2: SGDLS and YYNGEE. The CDR3 is 14 amino acids. The V and J ends lost 0 bases and 11 bases respectively, with 14 bases between them. CDR3 coding DNA: TGTGCCAGCAGCGTAGAGAGCAGGGGTGGGAAACTGTTTTTT. It is translated as CASSVESRGGKLFF.

A word on this clone: The sample holds other DNA sequences that translate to the same CDR3. V usage is TRBV7-2 and J usage is TRBJ1-1; no clear D gene. Per the germline V gene, CDR1 is SGHTA and CDR2 is FQGNSA. The CDR3 extends over 14 amino acids. Trimming left V 1 base short and J 1 base short, with 7 bases between. CDR3 sequence reads: CASSLGPGNTEAFF. Here the CDR3 DNA reads TGTGCCAGCAGCTTAGGGCCTGGGAACACTGAAGCTTTCTTT.

Note on this clone: The same CDR3 is also encoded by other DNA sequences in this sample. The gene calls are TRBV2 and TRBJ2-3; 8 nucleotides align to TRBD1. J gave up 2 bases and V 4 bases, and 2 bases lay outside the gene matches. Germline CDR1 is SNHLY and CDR2 is FYNNEI. The CDR3 spans 14 residues. CDR3 nucleotides: TGTGCCAGCAGTGGACAGGGGCCCACAGATACGCAGTATTTT. Its translation is CASSGQGPTDTQYF. Full variable domain (remainder filled in from reference TRBV2 and TRBJ2-3): EPEVTQTPSHQVTQMGQEVILRCVPISNHLYFYWYRQILGQKVEFLVSFYNNEISEKSEIFDDQFSVERPDGSNFTLKIRSTKLEDSAMYFCASSGQGPTDTQYFGPGTRLTVL.

The gene calls are TRBV7-2 and TRBJ2-1, with 10 bases that match TRBD1. The V gene's germline CDR1 is SGHTA and CDR2 FQGNSA. Losses at the gene ends were 5 bases for V and 6 bases for J; bases not matched to a gene: 4. The CDR3 consists of 14 residues. The CDR3 is CASSTRTGGNEQFF. The CDR3 DNA reads as TGTGCCAGCAGCACAAGGACAGGGGGCAATGAGCAGTTCTTC.

V gene TRBV28 combines with J gene TRBJ1-2, with TRBD1 matching 7 bases. This CDR3 comprises 15 residues. The J segment lost 3 bases and the V segment lost 5 bases, leaving 9 bases of the junction unmatched. Germline CDR1 MDHEN, CDR2 SYDVKM. The CDR3 coding sequence is TGTGCCAGCAGTCCCCCAAGACAGGGAGACTATGGCTACACCTTC. This codes for CASSPPRQGDYGYTF.

This chain joins TRBV4-3 and TRBJ2-5; a possible D gene is TRBD2 (5 bases). V was shortened by 1 base and J by 2 bases, with 20 bases between the two germline ends. Germline V CDR1 and CDR2: LGHNA, YSLEER. The CDR3 is 18 residues long. In nucleotides, the CDR3 is TGCGCCAGCAGCCAAGCCCTTAACGGGAAGGTCCCTCAAGAGACCCAGTACTTC. As protein: CASSQALNGKVPQETQYF.

For this clone: The identical CDR3 is also encoded by other nucleotide sequences in the sample. The chain employs TRBV5-1 and TRBJ2-7; D is undetermined. The CDR3 has 12 amino acids. Between the trimmed V and J ends, which lost 4 bases and 6 bases, there was a span of 11 bases. The germline V gene has CDR1 SGHRS and CDR2 YFSETQ. DNA for the CDR3: TGCGCCAGCAGCCCTACATTAGGCGAGCAGTACTTC. Translating it yields CASSPTLGEQYF.

This rearrangement joins TRBV7-9 to TRBJ2-1, with TRBD2 as a possible D gene (6 bases). Germline V gene lookup returns CDR1 SEHNR and CDR2 FQNEAQ (reference sequence). The CDR3 runs 14 residues. V lost 7 bases and J lost 7, with 17 bases in between. CDR3 in amino acids: CASTPRELDNEQFF. DNA of the CDR3: TGTGCCAGCACCCCCCGGGAGTTAGATAATGAGCAGTTCTTC.

Details on this clone: A junction boundary mismatches the germline segment, possibly from a read error. V gene TRBV6-6 combines with J gene TRBJ1-4, with D uncertain. The CDR3 covers 12 residues. CDR1 is MNHNY, CDR2 SVGAGI, per germline (reference sequence). CDR3 amino acids: CASSPTNEKLFF. CDR3 DNA sequence: TGTGCCAGCAGCCCTACTAACGAAAAACTGTTTTTT.

The chain couples TRBV7-9 to TRBJ1-2; perhaps TRBD1 as D (6 bases). Germline V gives CDR1 SEHNR, CDR2 FQNEAQ (reference sequence). Deletions cut 4 bases from V and 7 bases from J, with 22 bases between. This CDR3 comprises 16 residues. CDR3 sequence reads: CASSSPFWQGITGYTF. In DNA, the CDR3 is TGTGCCAGCAGCTCCCCTTTTTGGCAGGGGATCACTGGCTACACCTTC.

This sequence joins TRBV30 and TRBJ2-7; possibly TRBD1 for D (5 bases). Germline CDR1 and CDR2: GTSNPN and SVGIG (reference sequence). The V gene lost 1 base and the J gene lost 3 bases, with 10 bases spanning the gap. The CDR3 totals 13 residues. CDR3 nucleotides: TGTGCCTGGAGTGCCGGACATCTCTACGAGCAGTACTTC. It encodes CAWSAGHLYEQYF.

This clone was detected once. The chain recombines TRBV11-2 with TRBJ2-6; D gene ambiguous. The CDR3 has 16 residues. Per the germline V gene, CDR1 is SGHAT and CDR2 is FQNNGV. The V end was cut by 5 bases, the J end by 3 bases, with 14 bases between. CDR3 region: CASSLGMGIGANVLTF. For the CDR3, the DNA is TGTGCCAGCAGCCTAGGAATGGGGATTGGGGCCAACGTCCTGACTTTC.

The chain employs TRBV11-2 and TRBJ2-2, with 7 positions matching TRBD1. Germline CDR1 is SGHAT and CDR2 is FQNNGV. V dropped 1 base and J dropped 4; count of bases not matched to a gene: 3. The CDR3 is 15 residues long. CDR3 in DNA: TGTGCCAGCAGCTTAGGGACAGGTTCCACCGGGGAGCTGTTTTTT. Its protein product is CASSLGTGSTGELFF.

The chain employs TRBV30 and TRBJ2-7, with 7 bases aligning to TRBD1. Germline-derived CDR1 and CDR2 are GTSNPN and SVGIG (reference sequence). V shed 8 bases, J shed 1 base, and the junction held 5 bases outside the gene matches. This CDR3 has 12 residues. Here the CDR3 reads CAIGGQSYEQYF. The CDR3 DNA reads as TGTGCCATAGGGGGACAGTCCTACGAGCAGTACTTC.

The rearrangement joins TRBV6-1 to TRBJ1-5; no definite D call. The germline V gene has CDR1 MNHNS and CDR2 SASEGT. V dropped 6 bases and J dropped 7 bases, with 16 bases sitting between them. This CDR3 is built from 14 residues. The chain's CDR3 is CASSGAAVGQPQHF. Written as DNA, the CDR3 is TGTGCCAGCAGCGGTGCGGCCGTCGGACAGCCCCAGCATTTT.

The CDR3 DNA is TGTGCCACCAGCAGTGGACAGTACAATCAGCCCCAGCATTTT. Amino acid sequence: CATSSGQYNQPQHF. The chain employs TRBV15 and TRBJ1-5; possible D gene TRBD1, 6 bases. The CDR3 totals 14 residues. Germline V gene lookup returns CDR1 LNHNV and CDR2 YYDKDF (reference sequence). V dropped 3 bases and J dropped 3 bases, with 9 bases sitting between them.